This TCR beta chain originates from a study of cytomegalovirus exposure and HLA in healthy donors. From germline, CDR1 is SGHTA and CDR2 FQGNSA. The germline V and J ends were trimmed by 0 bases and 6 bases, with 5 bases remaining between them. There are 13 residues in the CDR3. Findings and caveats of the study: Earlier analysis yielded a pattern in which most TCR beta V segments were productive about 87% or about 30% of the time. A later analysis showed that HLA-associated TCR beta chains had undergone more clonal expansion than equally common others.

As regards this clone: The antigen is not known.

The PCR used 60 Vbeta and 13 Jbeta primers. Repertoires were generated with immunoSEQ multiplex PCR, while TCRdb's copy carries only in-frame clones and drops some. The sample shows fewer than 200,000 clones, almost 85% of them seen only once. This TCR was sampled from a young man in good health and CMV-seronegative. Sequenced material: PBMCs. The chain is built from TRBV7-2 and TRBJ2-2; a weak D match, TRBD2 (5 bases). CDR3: CASSLASAGELFF. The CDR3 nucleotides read TGTGCCAGCAGCTTAGCTAGCGCCGGGGAGCTGTTTTTT. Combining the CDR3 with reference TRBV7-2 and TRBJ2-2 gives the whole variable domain GAGVSQSPSNKVTEKGKDVELRCDPISGHTALYWYRQSLGQGLEFLIYFQGNSAPDKSGLPSDRFSAERTGGSVSTLTIQRTQQEDSAVYLCASSLASAGELFFGEGSRLTVL.